A selection of T cell receptor beta chains follows, all from one sample in a study of CD8 T cells in ankylosing spondylitis. TCRdb recomputed calls from the 5' RACE reads with MiXCR, one row per CDR3 protein. The sample consists of 220,000 or so distinct CDR3 sequences, approximately 20% of them appearing once. Sequencing was done on a sample of blood, either unsorted or a sorted T cell fraction (not recorded which). The receptors here all came from a male donor with ankylosing spondylitis. CDR3s include the opening cysteine and the closing phenylalanine or tryptophan. A D gene is named only where the DNA matches it firmly. The size of a clone is reported for some rows only, either as once, few or many, or as a class for expanded clones.

J: TRBJ2-2
V: TRBV5-1
D: NA
size: few
DNA: TGCGCCAGCAGCTTGGCCGGGGCGCTGGACACCGGGGAGCTGTTTTTT
CDR3: CASSLAGALDTGELFF

J: TRBJ2-3
V: TRBV4-2
D: NA
size: few
DNA: TGTGCCAGCAGCCAAGATGATCCTAGCGCAGATACGCAGTATTTT
CDR3: CASSQDDPSADTQYF

J: TRBJ2-1
V: TRBV6-5
D: TRBD1
size: NA
DNA: TGTGCCAGCAGTTACGGTCAGGGGGTGACTCAGTTCTTC
CDR3: CASSYGQGVTQFF

J: TRBJ2-5
V: TRBV27
D: TRBD1
size: many
DNA: TGTGCCAGCAGTTTAGCGGCAGGGGGTGAGACCCAGTACTTC
CDR3: CASSLAAGGETQYF

J: TRBJ2-1
V: TRBV7-8
D: TRBD2
size: few
DNA: TGTGCCAGCAGCCTACTAGCGGGAGAGTTGGGTGAGCAGTTCTTC
CDR3: CASSLLAGELGEQFF

J: TRBJ2-3
V: TRBV7-2
D: TRBD2
size: few
DNA: TGTGCCAGCAGCTTCTTAGCGGGAGGTTCGACAGATACGCAGTATTTT
CDR3: CASSFLAGGSTDTQYF

J: TRBJ1-1
V: TRBV7-9
D: NA
size: many
DNA: TGTGCCAGCAGCCTACAGGGAAGTAGCAAAACTGAAGCTTTCTTT
CDR3: CASSLQGSSKTEAFF

J: TRBJ2-1
V: TRBV7-9
D: TRBD2
size: NA
DNA: TGTGCCAGCAGTGGGGGGGAAGAACAATATGAGCAGTTCTTC
CDR3: CASSGGEEQYEQFF

J: TRBJ1-1
V: TRBV7-9
D: TRBD1
size: NA
DNA: TGTGCCAGCAGCCACAGGACAGGGGGCACTGAAGCTTTCTTT
CDR3: CASSHRTGGTEAFF

J: TRBJ2-3
V: TRBV29-1
D: NA
size: NA
DNA: TGCAGCGGGAAGGAGGGTGTTACAGATACGCAGTATTTT
CDR3: CSGKEGVTDTQYF

J: TRBJ2-3
V: TRBV28
D: TRBD2
size: few
DNA: TGTGCCAGCAGTCTGGGACTAGCGGGAGGAAGGGATACGCAGTATTTT
CDR3: CASSLGLAGGRDTQYF

J: TRBJ2-7
V: TRBV29-1
D: NA
size: many
DNA: TGCAGCGTTGAAGATCTGAACGAGCAGTACTTC
CDR3: CSVEDLNEQYF

J: TRBJ2-2
V: TRBV9
D: NA
size: NA
DNA: TGTGCCAGCAGCGTAGCCGCGCCAGGGGAGCTGTTTTTT
CDR3: CASSVAAPGELFF

J: TRBJ1-6
V: TRBV4-3
D: TRBD1
size: NA
DNA: TGCGCCAGCAGCCAAGCTCACAGGGGGCTGGATAATTCACCCCTCCACTTT
CDR3: CASSQAHRGLDNSPLHF

J: TRBJ1-2
V: TRBV24-1
D: NA
size: NA
DNA: TGTGCCACCAGTCTAGGGGTTAACTATGGCTACACCTTC
CDR3: CATSLGVNYGYTF